This TCR beta chain stems from a study of shared T cell receptors in the human thymus. The repertoire was sequenced with immunoSEQ multiplex PCR; TCRdb's copy has only in-frame clones and lacks some. The sample has 630,000 or so clones; about 90% are singletons. The data also belong to a second study, concerning human thymus T cells. That paper adds: All donors were healthy Finnish infants who were undergoing corrective surgery to treat congenital heart defects. Obtained as resections during corrective heart surgery, the thymus tissue was then studied. Thymic and blood repertoires appeared to show biased V and J gene usage. Related research has reported that thymic repertoires overlap highly among unrelated individuals.

The sequenced material came from thymocytes. The sequence came from a boy under two years old with a congenital heart defect.

The CDR3 coding sequence is TGTGCCAGCAGTCCGACTAGCGGGACACCTTCCTACAATGAGCAGTTCTTC. Its translation is CASSPTSGTPSYNEQFF. This chain links TRBV13 with TRBJ2-1; 11 bases fit TRBD2. This CDR3 spans 17 amino acids. The V gene's germline CDR1 is PRHDT and CDR2 FYEKMQ (reference sequence). Losses at the gene ends were 6 bases for V and 1 base for J; bases not matched to a gene: 8.